Shown below are 8 T cell receptor beta chains from a single sample sequenced in a study of tissue T cells after allogeneic stem cell transplantation. Here immunoSEQ multiplex PCR was the method, and the copy in TCRdb shows in-frame clones only, minus some. The data hold tens of thousands of clones, with roughly 70% observed a single time. Sequences were derived from tissue from the ileum, sampled at autopsy. These receptor sequences come from a female donor of 60 years or more with lung cancer.

The gene calls are TRBV4-3 and TRBJ2-1, with 8 bases identical to TRBD2. Per germline, CDR1 LGHNA and CDR2 YSLEER. Unmatched junction bases numbered 7, after V lost 1 base and J lost 2 bases. The CDR3 runs to 17 residues. The DNA for the CDR3 is TGCGCCAGCAGCCAAGGTCGGGGGGGTCTCACCTACAATGAGCAGTTCTTC. It is translated as CASSQGRGGLTYNEQFF.

The chain uses TRBV4-1 and TRBJ2-3, with TRBD2 matching 8 bases. Germline lookup yields CDR1 MGHRA and CDR2 YSYEKL. The CDR3 consists of 16 residues. V trimming: 3 bases; J trimming: 5 bases; junction bases outside the gene matches: 10. This chain's CDR3 is CASSHIAGINRDTQYF. DNA for the CDR3: TGCGCCAGCAGCCACATAGCGGGGATTAACCGAGATACGCAGTATTTT.

The rearrangement uses TRBV5-1 and TRBJ2-3; 9 nucleotides match TRBD2. This CDR3 has 15 residues. V was clipped by 5 bases and J by 6 bases; unmatched bases: 10. Germline CDR1 and CDR2: SGHRS and YFSETQ. The CDR3 DNA follows: TGCGCCAGCAGTTCGCTAGCGGGGCCTGTCGATACGCAGTATTTT. This sequence encodes CASSSLAGPVDTQYF.

This clone was seen only a few times. The genes are TRBV25-1 and TRBJ2-5; D is uncertain. Trimming shortened V by 6 bases and J by 5 bases, and 13 bases separated the two germline ends. The CDR3 consists of 13 residues. Germline V gene sequence: CDR1 MGHDK, CDR2 SYGVNS. This CDR3 is CASSPFEIETQYF. For the CDR3, the DNA is TGTGCCAGCAGCCCCTTCGAGATTGAGACCCAGTACTTC.

Details on this clone: Different DNA sequences within this sample yield the same CDR3. The V gene is TRBV9, the J gene TRBJ2-1; unclear D gene. The CDR3 runs to 15 residues. From germline, CDR1 is SGDLS and CDR2 YYNGEE. Trimming removed 0 bases from V and 0 bases from J, with 7 bases in between. DNA for the CDR3: TGTGCCAGCAGCGTAGGTGGCGCCTCCTACAATGAGCAGTTCTTC. Its protein is CASSVGGASYNEQFF.

This chain's CDR3 is CASSKVDGYNEQFF. The CDR3 DNA sequence: TGTGCCAGCAGCAAAGTAGACGGGTACAATGAGCAGTTCTTC. The chain joins TRBV11-3 to TRBJ2-1; D ambiguous. Germline assignment: CDR1 SGHNT and CDR2 YENEEA. Between the trimmed V and J ends, which lost 5 bases and 4 bases, there was a span of 12 bases. CDR3 length equals 14 residues. Together with reference TRBV11-3 and TRBJ2-1, the CDR3 gives the full variable domain: EAGVVQSPRYKIIEKKQPVAFWCNPISGHNTLYWYLQNLGQGPELLIRYENEEAVDDSQLPKDRFSAERLKGVDSTLKIQPAELGDSAVYLCASSKVDGYNEQFFGPGTRLTVL.

This clone was counted a single time. The J gene is TRBJ1-1, the V gene TRBV29-1; D gene ambiguous. With 6 bases removed from V and 0 bases from J, the gap between germline ends came to 8 bases. The CDR3 is 12 amino acids. From germline, CDR1 is SQVTM and CDR2 ANQGSEA. The CDR3 DNA follows: TGCAGCGTCAATCGGGTGAACACTGAAGCTTTCTTT. Translating gives CSVNRVNTEAFF. The whole variable domain, filled in from reference TRBV29-1 and TRBJ1-1, reads SAVISQKPSRDICQRGTSLTIQCQVDSQVTMMFWYRQQPGQSLTLIATANQGSEATYESGFVIDKFPISRPNLTFSTLTVSNMSPEDSSIYLCSVNRVNTEAFFGQGTRLTVV.

The chain employs TRBV6-5 and TRBJ2-7, with D perhaps given as TRBD1 or TRBD2 (5 bases each). CDR3 length equals 13 residues. Germline V CDR1 and CDR2: MNHEY, SVGAGI. V was shortened by 8 bases and J by 3 bases, with 14 bases between the two germline ends. The CDR3 DNA sequence: TGTGCCAGCGGCAGAGGGGTCCACTACGAGCAGTACTTC. It encodes CASGRGVHYEQYF.